This T cell receptor beta chain was observed in a study of T cell responses to AZD1222 COVID-19 vaccine. About the research overall: Researchers grouped second doses given at about 4 or about 12 weeks into one pool. Study-level points and caveats: At baseline, just a handful of AZD1222 recipients tested seropositive.

Of note for this clone: Its antigen is currently unknown.

J lost 9 bases, V lost 0 bases, and 9 bases had no gene match. CDR1 SGHRS and CDR2 YFSETQ come from the germline V gene. CDR3 length: 16 amino acids. Libraries were prepared by immunoSEQ multiplex PCR; TCRdb keeps only in-frame clonotypes and omits some of them. In the table there are about 140,000 clones, around 90% of which are singletons. This sequence joins TRBV5-1 and TRBJ2-1; 10 nucleotides agree with TRBD2. Sequencing used peripheral blood, obtained on day 0 of AZD1222 vaccination. This TCR was sampled from an adult in good health. The CDR3 here is CASSLVASGGSSEQFF. Here the CDR3 DNA reads TGCGCCAGCAGCTTGGTTGCTAGCGGGGGTAGTAGTGAGCAGTTCTTC. Full variable domain (rest looked up from reference TRBV5-1 and TRBJ2-1): KAGVTQTPRYLIKTRGQQVTLSCSPISGHRSVSWYQQTPGQGLQFLFEYFSETQRNKGNFPGRFSGRQFSNSRSEMNVSTLELGDSALYLCASSLVASGGSSEQFFGPGTRLTVL.